The 18 T cell receptor beta chains given below trace back to one sample, sequenced in a study of blood T cell repertoires in COVID-19. Measured with immunoSEQ multiplex PCR; TCRdb has only the in-frame clones, and not every one. Among about 190,000 clones listed, more than 60% were seen once. Sequenced: peripheral blood. The receptors here all came from a man aged 50-59 years who had recovered from COVID-19.

V is TRBV6-5 and J is TRBJ2-1; TRBD2 matches 7 bases. The V gene end was trimmed by 8 bases and the J gene end by 6 bases; junction bases not matched to a gene: 10. Germline CDR1 reads MNHEY; CDR2 reads SVGAGI. This CDR3 is 14 amino acids long. The CDR3 reads CASGTGLVPNEQFF. The CDR3 DNA reads as TGTGCCAGCGGTACCGGACTAGTTCCCAATGAGCAGTTCTTC.

In DNA form, the CDR3 reads TGTGCCAGCAGCTCGACAGGGTTTAATGTCAATGAGCAGTTCTTC. Protein sequence: CASSSTGFNVNEQFF. The chain recombines TRBV7-8 with TRBJ2-1; 7 bases are shared with TRBD1. This CDR3 region has 15 residues. Germline CDR1 reads SGHVS; CDR2 reads FQNEAQ. V dropped 4 bases and J dropped 6; count of bases not matched to a gene: 9. The whole variable domain, remainder taken from reference TRBV7-8 and TRBJ2-1, is GAGVSQSPRYKVAKRGQDVALRCDPISGHVSLFWYQQALGQGPEFLTYFQNEAQLDKSGLPSDRFFAERPEGSVSTLKIQRTQQEDSAVYLCASSSTGFNVNEQFFGPGTRLTVL.

The chain recombines TRBV19 with TRBJ1-6; 8 positions match TRBD1. The J segment lost 7 bases and the V segment lost 1 base, leaving 3 bases of the junction unmatched. In germline, CDR1 is LNHDA, CDR2 SQIVND (reference sequence). The CDR3 length is 15 residues. The CDR3 loop is CASSIAQGVNSPLHF. DNA for the CDR3: TGTGCCAGTAGTATAGCACAGGGGGTAAATTCACCCCTCCACTTT.

The chain has TRBV14 and TRBJ1-4, with D uncertain. From germline, CDR1 is SGHDN and CDR2 FVKESK. The CDR3 sequence is 14 residues long. Trimming pared 3 bases from V and 7 bases from J, leaving 12 bases between. The CDR3 is CASSHRTSGEKLFF. CDR3 sequence (DNA): TGTGCCAGCAGCCACCGCACCTCAGGTGAAAAACTGTTTTTT. Full variable domain (outside the CDR3, taken from reference TRBV14 and TRBJ1-4): EAGVTQFPSHSVIEKGQTVTLRCDPISGHDNLYWYRRVMGKEIKFLLHFVKESKQDESGMPNNRFLAERTGGTYSTLKVQPAELEDSGVYFCASSHRTSGEKLFFGSGTQLSVL.

The rearrangement joins TRBV7-8 to TRBJ2-3; tentatively, D is TRBD2 (6 bases). Trimming cost V 4 bases and J 3 bases, with 14 bases left between them. Per germline, CDR1 SGHVS and CDR2 FQNEAQ. The CDR3 loop spans 15 amino acids. In nucleotides, the CDR3 is TGTGCCAGCAGCTGGGGGACTGCATCGACAGATACGCAGTATTTT. This sequence encodes CASSWGTASTDTQYF. Full variable domain (outside the CDR3, taken from reference TRBV7-8 and TRBJ2-3): GAGVSQSPRYKVAKRGQDVALRCDPISGHVSLFWYQQALGQGPEFLTYFQNEAQLDKSGLPSDRFFAERPEGSVSTLKIQRTQQEDSAVYLCASSWGTASTDTQYFGPGTRLTVL.

The chain uses TRBV6-1 and TRBJ2-5, with TRBD2 as a possible D gene (6 bases). The CDR3 has 15 residues. The V gene lost 3 bases and the J gene lost 3 bases, with 14 bases spanning the gap. Germline CDR1 reads MNHNS; CDR2 reads SASEGT. The CDR3 protein is CASSDFKRAKETQYF. DNA of the CDR3: TGTGCCAGCAGTGATTTTAAGCGGGCCAAAGAGACCCAGTACTTC.

This clone was found many times. The CDR3 region is CASSAYRVGAKNIQYF. CDR3 sequence (DNA): TGTGCCAGCAGCGCATACAGGGTAGGAGCCAAAAACATTCAGTACTTC. The chain is built from TRBV7-9 and TRBJ2-4; D might be TRBD1 (6 bases). The ends were cut back, 5 bases at V and 0 bases at J, with 14 bases in the middle. Germline CDR1 is SEHNR and CDR2 is FQNEAQ (reference sequence). CDR3 length: 16 residues.

The V call is TRBV29-1, the J call TRBJ2-1; 8 bases match TRBD2. The V segment lost 3 bases and the J segment 9 bases; nucleotides outside the gene matches: 10. Germline CDR1 is SQVTM and CDR2 is ANQGSEA. This CDR3 region has 14 residues. CDR3 in amino acids: CSVDSREALSEQFF. Here the CDR3 DNA reads TGCAGCGTTGATTCGCGGGAGGCCCTTTCTGAGCAGTTCTTC.

CDR3 sequence reads: CAWSRRVSGGAEAFF. CDR3 in DNA: TGTGCCTGGAGTCGCAGGGTGAGTGGCGGGGCTGAAGCTTTCTTT. The chain employs TRBV30 and TRBJ1-1, with a possible D match to TRBD1 (5 bases). This CDR3 comprises 15 residues. With 2 bases removed from V and 6 bases from J, the gap between germline ends came to 19 bases. Germline CDR1 is GTSNPN and CDR2 is SVGIG (reference sequence).

This clone has only a few counts. The chain links TRBV11-2 to TRBJ2-7; maybe TRBD2 (6 bases). The CDR3 totals 12 residues. Trimming cost V 9 bases and J 7 bases, with 16 bases left between them. The germline CDR1 and CDR2 sequences are SGHAT and FQNNGV. The CDR3 region is CASSLAGWEQYF. As DNA, the CDR3 is TGTGCCAGTTCTTTGGCGGGATGGGAGCAGTACTTC.

This clone was found a few times. The CDR3 DNA reads as TGTGCCAGCAGTTTATTCCAGGGGGTCCAAGAGACCCAGTACTTC. Translation: CASSLFQGVQETQYF. The genes are TRBV28 and TRBJ2-5; 7 bases line up with TRBD1. The ends lost 1 base at V and 1 base at J; junction bases unmatched: 3. The CDR3 extends over 15 amino acids. From germline, CDR1 is MDHEN and CDR2 SYDVKM. Supplemented by reference TRBV28 and TRBJ2-5, the full variable domain reads DVKVTQSSRYLVKRTGEKVFLECVQDMDHENMFWYRQDPGLGLRLIYFSYDVKMKEKGDIPEGYSVSREKKERFSLILESASTNQTSMYLCASSLFQGVQETQYFGPGTRLLVL.

This clone was detected only a few times. This chain connects TRBV7-2 to TRBJ1-2; D is possibly TRBD1 (5 bases). The CDR3 is made up of 14 amino acids. Deletions cut 1 base from V and 5 bases from J, with 11 bases between. The germline V gene encodes CDR1 SGHTA and CDR2 FQGNSA. The CDR3 sequence: CASSLGIQVYGYTF. The CDR3 DNA sequence: TGTGCCAGCAGCTTAGGCATACAGGTGTATGGCTACACCTTC.

The chain has TRBV6-4 and TRBJ1-6; D remains ambiguous. The CDR3 runs 13 residues. Germline V gives CDR1 MRHNA, CDR2 SNTAGT. Trimming left V 5 bases short and J 6 bases short, with 8 bases between. DNA for the CDR3: TGTGCCAGCAGTCCCAGTCGTAATTCACCCCTCCACTTT. It translates to CASSPSRNSPLHF.

This clone showed up just once. J is TRBJ2-7 and V is TRBV5-1; 14 nucleotides match TRBD2. This CDR3 is 21 amino acids long. In germline, CDR1 is SGHRS, CDR2 YFSETQ. After removal of 4 bases from V and 0 bases from J, the junction contained 18 bases not matched to a gene. The CDR3 loop is CASSISGTGGLAGVPSYEQYF. The CDR3 bases are TGCGCCAGCAGCATATCCGGGACAGGGGGACTAGCGGGGGTCCCCTCCTACGAGCAGTACTTC.

The chain couples TRBV15 to TRBJ2-3; the D gene is possibly TRBD2 (6 bases). Germline V gene lookup returns CDR1 LNHNV and CDR2 YYDKDF (reference sequence). The length of the CDR3 is 17 residues. With 0 bases removed from V and 4 bases from J, the gap between germline ends came to 17 bases. This CDR3 reads CATSRDGAGRGSDTQYF. In DNA form, the CDR3 reads TGTGCCACCAGCAGAGATGGGGCCGGGAGAGGGTCAGATACGCAGTATTTT.

This clone was observed once. CDR3 DNA sequence: TGTGCCTGGGGGCGGGCTTCCCACGCAACTAATGAAAAACTGTTTTTT. Translating it yields CAWGRASHATNEKLFF. The V gene is TRBV30, the J gene TRBJ1-4; D is undetermined. From germline, CDR1 is GTSNPN and CDR2 SVGIG (reference sequence). The V gene lost 5 bases and the J gene lost 0 bases, with 16 bases spanning the gap. The CDR3 spans 16 residues.

The rearrangement joins TRBV30 to TRBJ1-2; the D is unclear. This CDR3 contains 12 residues. V was pared by 2 bases and J by 6 bases, with 10 bases between. Germline V gene lookup returns CDR1 GTSNPN and CDR2 SVGIG (reference sequence). CDR3 bases: TGTGCCTGGAGTTTTCGGAGGGATGGCTACACCTTC. Encoded protein: CAWSFRRDGYTF.

The rearrangement uses TRBV27 and TRBJ2-5; D may be TRBD1 (5 bases). The CDR3 totals 14 residues. With 5 bases removed from V and 5 bases from J, the gap between germline ends came to 15 bases. Germline lookup yields CDR1 MNHEY and CDR2 SMNVEV (reference sequence). CDR3 loop: CASSLQLGAETQYF. DNA of the CDR3: TGTGCCAGCAGTCTACAGCTAGGGGCCGAGACCCAGTACTTC.